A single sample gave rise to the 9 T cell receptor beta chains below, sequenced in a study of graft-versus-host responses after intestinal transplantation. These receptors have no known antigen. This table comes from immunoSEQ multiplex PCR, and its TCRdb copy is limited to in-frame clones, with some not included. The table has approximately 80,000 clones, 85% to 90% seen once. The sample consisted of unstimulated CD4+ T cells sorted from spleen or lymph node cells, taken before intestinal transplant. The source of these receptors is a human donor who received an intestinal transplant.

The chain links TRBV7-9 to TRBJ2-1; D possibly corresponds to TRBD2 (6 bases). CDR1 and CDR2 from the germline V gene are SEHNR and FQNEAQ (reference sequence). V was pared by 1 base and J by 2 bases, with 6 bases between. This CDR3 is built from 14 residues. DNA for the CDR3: TGTGCCAGCAGCTTAGGACTAGCCTACAATGAGCAGTTCTTC. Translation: CASSLGLAYNEQFF.

Here the CDR3 DNA reads TGTGCCAGCAGGCCCGCGGGGCGGCACAATGAGCAGTTCTTC. It specifies CASRPAGRHNEQFF. This chain uses TRBV6-5 with TRBJ2-1; a weak D match, TRBD2 (6 bases). CDR3 size: 14 residues. The germline V gene has CDR1 MNHEY and CDR2 SVGAGI. Deletions cut 6 bases from V and 5 bases from J, with 14 bases between.

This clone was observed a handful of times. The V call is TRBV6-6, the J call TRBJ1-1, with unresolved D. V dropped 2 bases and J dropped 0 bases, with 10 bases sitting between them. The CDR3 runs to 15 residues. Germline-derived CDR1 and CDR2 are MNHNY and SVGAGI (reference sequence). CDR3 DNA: TGTGCCAGCAGTTACGGTGTAGAAATGAACACTGAAGCTTTCTTT. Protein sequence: CASSYGVEMNTEAFF.

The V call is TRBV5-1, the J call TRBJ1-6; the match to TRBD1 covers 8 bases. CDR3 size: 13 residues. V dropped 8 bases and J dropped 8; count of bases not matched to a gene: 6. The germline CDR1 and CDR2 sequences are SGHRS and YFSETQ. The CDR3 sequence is CASRTGTDSPLHF. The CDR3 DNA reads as TGCGCCAGTCGGACAGGGACGGATTCACCCCTCCACTTT.

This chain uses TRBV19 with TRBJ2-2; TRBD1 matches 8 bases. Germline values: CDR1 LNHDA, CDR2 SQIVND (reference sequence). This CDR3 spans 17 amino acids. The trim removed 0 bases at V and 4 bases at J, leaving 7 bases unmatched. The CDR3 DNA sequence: TGTGCCAGTAGTATAGAGGGCAGGGGGCCTACCACCGGGGAGCTGTTTTTT. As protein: CASSIEGRGPTTGELFF.

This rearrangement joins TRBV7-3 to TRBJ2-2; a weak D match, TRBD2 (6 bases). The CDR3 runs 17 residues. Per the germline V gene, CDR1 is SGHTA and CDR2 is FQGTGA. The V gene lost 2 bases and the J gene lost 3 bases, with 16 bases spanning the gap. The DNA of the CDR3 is TGTGCCAGCAGCTTACGAGCGGGCGGCGTTTACACCGGGGAGCTGTTTTTT. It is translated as CASSLRAGGVYTGELFF.

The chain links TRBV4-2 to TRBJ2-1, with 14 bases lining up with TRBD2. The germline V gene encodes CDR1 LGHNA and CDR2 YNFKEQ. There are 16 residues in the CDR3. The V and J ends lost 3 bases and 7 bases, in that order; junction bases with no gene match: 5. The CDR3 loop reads CASSQTGTSGRNEQFF. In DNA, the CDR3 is TGTGCCAGCAGCCAGACCGGGACTAGCGGGAGAAATGAGCAGTTCTTC.

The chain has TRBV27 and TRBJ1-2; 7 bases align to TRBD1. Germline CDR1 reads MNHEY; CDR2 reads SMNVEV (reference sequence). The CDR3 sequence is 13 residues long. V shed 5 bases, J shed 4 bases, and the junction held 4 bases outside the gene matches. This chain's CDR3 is CASSLRTGYGYTF. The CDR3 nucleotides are TGTGCCAGCAGTCTCAGGACAGGCTATGGCTACACCTTC.

The CDR3 DNA follows: TGCAGCGTTGAACGGGGGATCAATGAGCAGTTCTTC. Translation gives CSVERGINEQFF. The gene calls are TRBV29-1 and TRBJ2-1, with D perhaps matching TRBD2 (6 bases). This CDR3 region has 12 residues. Germline CDR1 SQVTM, CDR2 ANQGSEA. The V end lost 2 bases, the J end lost 6 bases, and 8 bases lay between the germline ends.